A selection of T cell receptor beta chains follows, all from one sample in a study of Graves' ophthalmopathy and Graves' hyperthyroidism. A single record per CDR3 protein comes from TCRdb applying MiXCR to the multiplex PCR reads. The sample consists of approximately 380,000 distinct CDR3 sequences, around 20% of them appearing once. Source material: peripheral blood. Receptors were obtained from a woman in her late teens or twenties with stable Graves' hyperthyroidism. Each CDR3 is given with its conserved first and last residue. D genes are given only for firm matches. Expanded clones are given a class, and other clones once, few, many or no size at all.

V,J,D,size,DNA,CDR3
TRBV2,TRBJ2-7,-,few,TGTGCCAGCAGCTTACAGGGTTCGGGCTACGAGCAGTACTTC,CASSLQGSGYEQYF
TRBV30,TRBJ1-1,-,many,TGTGCCGGTACGAAGGGGAGGGGCACTGAAGCTTTCTTT,CAGTKGRGTEAFF
TRBV7-2,TRBJ2-5,-,many,TGTGCCAGCATAGGGACCAACCAAGAGACCCAGTACTTC,CASIGTNQETQYF
TRBV28,TRBJ2-7,-,-,TGTGCCAGCAGTTTATTAGCTAGCAACTACGAGCAGTACTTC,CASSLLASNYEQYF
TRBV6-1,TRBJ2-5,-,-,TGTGCCAGCAGTGATGGGAGAAGGGGTGAGACCCAGTACTTC,CASSDGRRGETQYF
TRBV29-1,TRBJ2-7,-,-,TGCAGCGTTGAAGAGAGGGGGAAGGGTTTCTACGAGCAGTACTTC,CSVEERGKGFYEQYF
TRBV19,TRBJ1-5,TRBD1,many,TGTGCCAGTAGACGCCGAGGGGACAGGGTAAGAGGACAGCCCCAGCATTTT,CASRRRGDRVRGQPQHF
TRBV30,TRBJ1-1,-,few,TGTGCCTGGAGAGGGACGGCGAACACTGAAGCTTTCTTT,CAWRGTANTEAFF
TRBV6-1,TRBJ2-2,-,-,TGTGCCAGCGCAGGGTCGGGCGCCGGGGAGCTGTTTTTT,CASAGSGAGELFF
TRBV19,TRBJ1-2,TRBD1,many,TGTGCCAGTAGGGAGACAGGGACGGATGGCTACACCTTC,CASRETGTDGYTF
TRBV7-9,TRBJ2-7,TRBD2,many,TGTGCCAGCACCCCCAGGACTAGCGGGAGCTACGAGCAGTACTTC,CASTPRTSGSYEQYF
TRBV3-1,TRBJ2-7,-,many,TGTGCCAGCAGCCAAGTGGGGGCGGCCTACGAGCAGTACTTC,CASSQVGAAYEQYF
TRBV6-5,TRBJ1-2,-,many,TGTGCCACCTCCATCGACAGCCTCCTTGGCTACACCTTC,CATSIDSLLGYTF
TRBV28,TRBJ2-7,-,few,TGTGCCAGCTCAATTACAGGATTAACTTCCTACGAGCAGTACTTC,CASSITGLTSYEQYF
TRBV10-3,TRBJ2-5,TRBD1,many,TGTGCCATCAGTGAGTCAGACAGGGGGGAGACCCAGTACTTC,CAISESDRGETQYF
TRBV6-5,TRBJ2-2,TRBD2,few,TGTGCCAGCAGTTCGCACGGACTAGCGGGAGTGTCCGGGGAGCTGTTTTTT,CASSSHGLAGVSGELFF
TRBV19,TRBJ2-2,-,few,TGTGCCAGTAGTACAACGAGACGGTTGAGGAACACCGGGGAGCTGTTTTTT,CASSTTRRLRNTGELFF
TRBV2,TRBJ1-5,TRBD1,-,TGTGCCAGCCAGGGGGCTAATCAGCCCCAGCATTTT,CASQGANQPQHF
TRBV30,TRBJ1-6,-,-,TGTGCCTGGGTTCGAGCCGGGTCGGGCGGTTCACCCCTCCACTTT,CAWVRAGSGGSPLHF
TRBV7-8,TRBJ2-7,TRBD1,many,TGTGCCAGCAGCTCCGTCCGGGACAGGGTTGAGCTCTACGAGCAGTACTTC,CASSSVRDRVELYEQYF
TRBV15,TRBJ2-4,-,-,TGTGCCACCAGCAGGAGCATCGGGGCCAAAAACATTCAGTACTTC,CATSRSIGAKNIQYF
TRBV7-3,TRBJ1-2,-,-,TGTGCCAGCAGCCCAAGCGGGGGTATGGGCTACACCTTC,CASSPSGGMGYTF
TRBV7-9,TRBJ2-2,-,-,TGTGCCAGCAGCTTTATAACCGGGGAGCTGTTTTTT,CASSFITGELFF
TRBV20-1,TRBJ2-7,TRBD1,many,TGCAGTGCCGCCGACAGGGCGTACTACGAGCAGTACTTC,CSAADRAYYEQYF
TRBV6-5,TRBJ1-1,-,many,TGTGCCAGCAGTTACGGGGGGTCTGAAGCTTTCTTT,CASSYGGSEAFF
TRBV7-3,TRBJ1-1,-,many,TGTGCCAGCAGCTGGACGACGGCAACTGAAGCTTTCTTT,CASSWTTATEAFF
TRBV18,TRBJ2-7,TRBD2,-,TGTGCCAGCTCAGCCGGGACTAGCGGGGACGAGCAGTACTTC,CASSAGTSGDEQYF
TRBV6-1,TRBJ2-7,-,many,TGTGCCAGCAGTGTCGTGGGAACGACCTACGAGCAGTACTTC,CASSVVGTTYEQYF
TRBV19,TRBJ2-5,-,few,TGTGCCAGTAGTATCGGACGGACCACACAAGAGACCCAGTACTTC,CASSIGRTTQETQYF
TRBV12-5,TRBJ1-6,-,many,TGTGCTAGTGGCAGGGGTAGCTCCTATAATTCACCCCTCCACTTT,CASGRGSSYNSPLHF
TRBV12-3/TRBV12-4,TRBJ2-7,-,many,TGTGCCAGCAGTTTAGTATCCGGGGGCGGGCACGAGCAGTACTTC,CASSLVSGGGHEQYF
TRBV5-4,TRBJ2-7,TRBD2,many,TGTGCCAGCAGCTTGGGCGGTCTAGCGGAATACGAGCAGTACTTC,CASSLGGLAEYEQYF
TRBV15,TRBJ1-2,-,many,TGTGCCACCAGCAGTCTTGGATATGGCTACACCTTC,CATSSLGYGYTF
TRBV29-1,TRBJ1-3,-,many,TGCAGCGCATACTCCTCAGGGGACTCTGGAAACACCATATATTTT,CSAYSSGDSGNTIYF
TRBV12-3/TRBV12-4,TRBJ1-5,TRBD1,-,TGTGCCAGCAGTTTCATGGGGACAGGGTCTCGGCAGCCCCAGCATTTT,CASSFMGTGSRQPQHF
TRBV15,TRBJ1-1,-,many,TGTGCCACCAGGGGGGCATGGGGATTCGGTAACACTGAAGCTTTCTTT,CATRGAWGFGNTEAFF
TRBV4-3,TRBJ2-5,-,many,TGCGCCAGCAGCCAGACCCGTTGGCAAGAGACCCAGTACTTC,CASSQTRWQETQYF
TRBV28,TRBJ2-7,TRBD2,many,TGTGCCAGCAGTTTGGTACTAGCGGGAGGGCCGCGGGAGCAGTACTTC,CASSLVLAGGPREQYF
TRBV11-2,TRBJ1-1,-,few,TGTGCCAGCAGCTTCCCACCTTTAGGGGAAGCTTTCTTT,CASSFPPLGEAFF
TRBV2,TRBJ1-1,-,many,TGTGCCAGCAGTGAGAATCTGGGCGGGATCACTGAAGCTTTCTTT,CASSENLGGITEAFF
TRBV30,TRBJ1-2,-,-,TGTGCCTGGAGTGTAAACAGCTATGGCTACACCTTC,CAWSVNSYGYTF
TRBV19,TRBJ1-5,-,many,TGTGCCAGTAGTCAACGGCCCGGGGATAGGCAGCCCCAGCATTTT,CASSQRPGDRQPQHF
TRBV5-1,TRBJ2-5,-,many,TGCGCCAGCAGCTTGTACCCGGGATCACAAGAGACCCAGTACTTC,CASSLYPGSQETQYF
TRBV30,TRBJ1-6,-,many,TGTGCCTGGAGTGGGACGCTTCAGGGTCCTAATTCACCCCTCCACTTT,CAWSGTLQGPNSPLHF
TRBV28,TRBJ1-1,TRBD1,many,TGTGCCAGCAGTCCGGACAGGGGGCGGGCTTTCTTT,CASSPDRGRAFF
TRBV6-1,TRBJ1-1,-,many,TGTGCCAGCAGTGATGGCAGGAACACTGAAGCTTTCTTT,CASSDGRNTEAFF
TRBV6-1,TRBJ1-2,-,-,TGTGCCAGCAGCGACAGCGGGACGGATTTCTATGGCTACACCTTC,CASSDSGTDFYGYTF
TRBV11-1,TRBJ2-7,TRBD2,-,TGTGCCAGCAGCTTACTAACGTTCCGGACTAGCGGGGACCACTACGAGCAGTACTTC,CASSLLTFRTSGDHYEQYF
TRBV5-1,TRBJ1-2,-,few,TGCGCCAGCAGCCTAGGGGATCCCTATGGCTACACCTTC,CASSLGDPYGYTF
TRBV7-3,TRBJ2-5,-,-,TGTGCCAGCAGCTTAAACGACTACCTTATAATCCAAGAGACCCAGTACTTC,CASSLNDYLIIQETQYF
TRBV19,TRBJ2-4,TRBD1,many,TGTGCCAGTACGGAAGACAGGGATATGAACATTCAGTACTTC,CASTEDRDMNIQYF
TRBV20-1,TRBJ2-4,-,many,TGCAGTGCTATGGGGGGAGATAGGAACATTCAGTACTTC,CSAMGGDRNIQYF
TRBV15,TRBJ2-2,-,few,TGTGCCACCAGCCTGCCGGGGACCGGGGAGCTGTTTTTT,CATSLPGTGELFF
TRBV11-2,TRBJ2-2,-,many,TGTGCCAGCAGCTTATATCGTTCTAGAGGTTCGGGTGGGGAGCTGTTTTTT,CASSLYRSRGSGGELFF
TRBV7-8,TRBJ2-2,-,many,TGTGCCAGCAGCTTAGATCGGAGGAACACCGGGGAGCTGTTTTTT,CASSLDRRNTGELFF
TRBV28,TRBJ1-3,-,many,TGTGCCAGCAGTTATTTTCGGTTTTCTGGAAACACCATATATTTT,CASSYFRFSGNTIYF
TRBV20-1,TRBJ2-7,-,few,TGCAGTGCTAGAGGCCTCTACGAGCAGTACTTC,CSARGLYEQYF
TRBV7-9,TRBJ1-3,-,many,TGTGCCAGCAGCTTCCTTGCTAACACCATATATTTT,CASSFLANTIYF
TRBV6-2/TRBV6-3,TRBJ2-7,-,many,TGTGCCAGCAGTTACACTAGTGGCTACGAGCAGTACTTC,CASSYTSGYEQYF
TRBV7-2,TRBJ2-5,-,many,TGTGCCAGCAGCTTGGGCAGCCGGGGGACCCAGTACTTC,CASSLGSRGTQYF